A single sample gave rise to the 10 T cell receptor beta chains below, sequenced in a study of T cell responses to AZD1222 COVID-19 vaccine. Sequencing was performed with immunoSEQ multiplex PCR; in TCRdb, only in-frame clones are kept and a portion is missing. The sample lists 100,000 to 150,000 clones; roughly nine tenths were seen once. The starting material was peripheral blood, obtained on day 0 of AZD1222 vaccination. All receptors derive from an adult in good health.

This chain uses TRBV19 with TRBJ2-2, with D perhaps matching TRBD1 or TRBD2 (5 bases each). CDR3 length: 14 residues. V gave up 3 bases and J gave up 4 bases, with 9 bases separating them. Germline CDR1 is LNHDA and CDR2 is SQIVND (reference sequence). CDR3 in DNA: TGTGCCAGTAGTATTCGTGGGGGCACCGGGGAGCTGTTTTTT. Translating it yields CASSIRGGTGELFF.

This clone was observed a single time. The CDR3 DNA follows: TGTGCCAGCAGCTCCAGGGACAGGGGATTGAACACCATATATTTT. This gives the protein CASSSRDRGLNTIYF. J is TRBJ1-3 and V is TRBV7-2; 10 nucleotides match TRBD1. Looked up from germline, CDR1 is SGHTA and CDR2 is FQGNSA. The CDR3 totals 15 residues. With V trimmed by 4 bases and J by 7 bases, 7 bases remained unmatched.

The chain combines TRBV18 with TRBJ1-3; D remains ambiguous. The V gene's germline CDR1 is KGHSH and CDR2 LQKENI. V lost 5 bases and J 0 bases, leaving 14 bases between the germline ends. This CDR3 contains 16 residues. CDR3 bases: TGTGCCAGCTCATCAACGTCCGTTATCTCTGGAAACACCATATATTTT. Translation gives CASSSTSVISGNTIYF.

The chain recombines TRBV2 with TRBJ2-3, with TRBD2 identical over 10 bases. J gave up 3 bases and V 7 bases, and 4 bases lay outside the gene matches. The CDR3 loop spans 14 amino acids. Germline CDR1 SNHLY, CDR2 FYNNEI. The CDR3 DNA reads as TGTGCCAGCATTAGCGGGAGGACGACAGATACGCAGTATTTT. Amino acids: CASISGRTTDTQYF.

This clone was counted only a few times. The chain recombines TRBV7-2 with TRBJ1-1; D is unresolved. The V end lost 4 bases, the J end lost 6 bases, and 12 bases lay between the germline ends. In germline, CDR1 is SGHTA, CDR2 FQGNSA. The CDR3 consists of 13 residues. The CDR3: CASSSQTGSEAFF. CDR3 DNA sequence: TGTGCCAGCAGCTCCCAGACCGGCTCTGAAGCTTTCTTT.

This chain uses TRBV21-1 with TRBJ2-2; the table's D call, TRBD1, was not checked against the DNA. TRBV21-1 is classified as a pseudogene. There are 16 residues in the CDR3. CDR3 residues: CASSKWKGQHTGELFF. DNA of the CDR3: TGTGCCAGCAGCAAATGGAAGGGACAGCACACCGGGGAGCTGTTTTTT.

The V gene is TRBV6-5, the J gene TRBJ2-5; possible D gene TRBD1, 5 bases. This CDR3 has 14 residues. From germline, CDR1 is MNHEY and CDR2 SVGAGI. V lost 6 bases, J lost 8 bases, and 19 bases lay in between. The CDR3 region is CASRLQVDLRTQYF. The CDR3 coding sequence is TGTGCCAGCAGATTACAGGTTGACCTAAGAACCCAGTACTTC.

V gene TRBV6-5 combines with J gene TRBJ2-1; TRBD2 is a possible D gene (6 bases). CDR1 is MNHEY and CDR2 is SVGAGI in the germline V gene. The CDR3 spans 15 residues. The V end lost 4 bases, the J end lost 0 bases, and 10 bases lay between the germline ends. The CDR3 spells CASSLEGASYNEQFF. CDR3 bases: TGTGCCAGCAGTTTGGAGGGAGCCTCCTACAATGAGCAGTTCTTC.

CDR3 bases: TGTGCCAGCAGCTTAGACTTACAGGGCGAAGCTTTCTTT. It is translated as CASSLDLQGEAFF. The rearrangement links TRBV11-2 to TRBJ1-1; perhaps TRBD1 as D (6 bases). Germline V gene sequence: CDR1 SGHAT, CDR2 FQNNGV. Trimming cost V 0 bases and J 8 bases, with 10 bases left between them. This CDR3 region has 13 residues. The whole variable domain, remainder taken from reference TRBV11-2 and TRBJ1-1, is EAGVAQSPRYKIIEKRQSVAFWCNPISGHATLYWYQQILGQGPKLLIQFQNNGVVDDSQLPKDRFSAERLKGVDSTLKIQPAKLEDSAVYLCASSLDLQGEAFFGQGTRLTVV.

The chain recombines TRBV11-2 with TRBJ1-3, with 7 positions matching TRBD1. CDR3 length: 15 residues. With 5 bases clipped from V and 2 bases from J, the junction kept 6 bases outside the gene matches. Germline V gene lookup returns CDR1 SGHAT and CDR2 FQNNGV. CDR3 coding DNA: TGTGCCAGCAGCACTAGAGGGGGCGCTGGAAACACCATATATTTT. Amino acids: CASSTRGGAGNTIYF.